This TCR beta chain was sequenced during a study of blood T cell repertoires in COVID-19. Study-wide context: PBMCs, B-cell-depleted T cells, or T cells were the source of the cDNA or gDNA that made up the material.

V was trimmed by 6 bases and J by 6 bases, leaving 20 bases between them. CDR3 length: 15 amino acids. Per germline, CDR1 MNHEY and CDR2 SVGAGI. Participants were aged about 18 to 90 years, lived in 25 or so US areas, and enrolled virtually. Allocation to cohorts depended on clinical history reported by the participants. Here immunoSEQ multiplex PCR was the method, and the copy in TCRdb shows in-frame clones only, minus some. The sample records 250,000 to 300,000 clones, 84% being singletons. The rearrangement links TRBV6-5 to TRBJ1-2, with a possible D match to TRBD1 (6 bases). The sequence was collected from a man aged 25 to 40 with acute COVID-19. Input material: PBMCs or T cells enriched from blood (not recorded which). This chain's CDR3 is CASRTLLGRGDGYTF. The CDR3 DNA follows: TGTGCCAGCAGGACCCTCCTCGGCAGGGGCGATGGCTACACCTTC.